This T cell receptor (beta chain) derives from a study of shared clonotypes between healthy human individuals. The wider study: Serving as donors were a couple of women and three men, whose ages spanned 18 to 49.

CDR3 length: 14 amino acids. Germline CDR1 is LNHNV and CDR2 is YYDKDF (reference sequence). V lost 3 bases and J lost 4, with 10 bases in between. Method: immunoSEQ multiplex PCR; TCRdb's copy keeps in-frame clones and lacks some. The repertoire holds millions of clones, with around 90% as singletons. Notes on the study in general: Approximately 5.4% of naive CD4 clonotypes were common to a handful of donors. Exclusively blood specimens were collected; tissue repertoires likely differ.

For this clone: The antigen is undetermined.

This clonotype was sampled from a man aged 18 to 30 in good health. The sample taken for sequencing was naive CD4+ T cells sorted from blood. The subset denotes: CD45RA+ positively selected. J is TRBJ1-3 and V is TRBV15, with no clear D. The CDR3 DNA reads TGTGCCACCAGCAGGAGAGGCGTGGGAAACACCATATATTTT. Translating it yields CATSRRGVGNTIYF.